This entry features one TCR beta chain sequence. Its antigen remains unknown. Germline CDR1 and CDR2: MNHNY and SVGAGI (reference sequence). The V segment lost 1 base and the J segment 8 bases; nucleotides outside the gene matches: 6. The CDR3 consists of 15 residues. In TCRdb, the reads were re-called with MiXCR into one record per CDR3 protein. The table shows about 360,000 distinct CDR3 sequences, with about 35% occurring only once. The data are from a study of T cell repertoires in cytomegalovirus infection. Study context: Public TCR beta signatures indicated both CMV infection and matching HLA type.

Study-level points and caveats: The cumulative frequency of public TCR beta families identified carriers of CMV plus the relevant HLA. HLA-C-restricted CMV-specific TCR beta clonotypes prevailed in the ex vivo response.

The chain joins TRBV6-6 to TRBJ2-1, with 9 bases matching TRBD1. The material sequenced was cultured PBMCs, taken from culture after CMV antigen stimulation. The receptor was isolated from a human donor in good health (CMV status not recorded). Some clones in this sample may be carry-over from other donors' samples. The CDR3: CASSYLGQGFDEQFF. CDR3 sequence (DNA): TGTGCCAGCAGTTACTTGGGACAGGGATTCGATGAGCAGTTCTTC.